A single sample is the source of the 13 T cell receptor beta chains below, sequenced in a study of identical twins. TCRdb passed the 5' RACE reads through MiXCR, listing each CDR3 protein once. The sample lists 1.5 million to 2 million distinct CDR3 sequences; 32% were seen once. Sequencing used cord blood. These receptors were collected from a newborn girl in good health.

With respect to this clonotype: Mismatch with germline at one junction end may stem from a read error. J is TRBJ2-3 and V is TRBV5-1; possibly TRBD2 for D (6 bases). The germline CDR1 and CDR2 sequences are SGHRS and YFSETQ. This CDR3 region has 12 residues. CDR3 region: CANSGWTDTQYF. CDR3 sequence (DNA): TGCGCCAACAGCGGGTGGACAGATACGCAGTATTTT.

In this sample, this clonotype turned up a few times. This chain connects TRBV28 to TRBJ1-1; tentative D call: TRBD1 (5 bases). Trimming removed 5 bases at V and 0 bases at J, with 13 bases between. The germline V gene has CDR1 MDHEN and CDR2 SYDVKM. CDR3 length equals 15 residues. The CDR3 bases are TGTGCCAGCAGTCGGGGCCCTAAAATGAACACTGAAGCTTTCTTT. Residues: CASSRGPKMNTEAFF.

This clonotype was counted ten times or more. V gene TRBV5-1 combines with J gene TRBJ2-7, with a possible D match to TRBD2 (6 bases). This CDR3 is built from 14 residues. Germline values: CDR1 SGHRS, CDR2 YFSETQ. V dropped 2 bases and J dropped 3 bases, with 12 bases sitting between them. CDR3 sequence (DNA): TGCGCCAGCAGCTTAACTAGCCCTAACTACGAGCAGTACTTC. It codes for CASSLTSPNYEQYF.

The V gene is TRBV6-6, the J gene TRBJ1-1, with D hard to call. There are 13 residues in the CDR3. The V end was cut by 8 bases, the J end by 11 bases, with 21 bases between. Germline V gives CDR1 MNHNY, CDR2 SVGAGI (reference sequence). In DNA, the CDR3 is TGTGCCAGCTCTTTGCCGGTTGGGGAACGGGCTTTCTTT. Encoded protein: CASSLPVGERAFF.

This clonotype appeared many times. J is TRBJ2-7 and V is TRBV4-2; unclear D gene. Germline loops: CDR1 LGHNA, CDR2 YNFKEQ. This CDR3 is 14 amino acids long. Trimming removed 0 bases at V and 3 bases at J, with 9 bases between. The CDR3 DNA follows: TGTGCCAGCAGCCAAGAATTTCCTAACTACGAGCAGTACTTC. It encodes CASSQEFPNYEQYF.

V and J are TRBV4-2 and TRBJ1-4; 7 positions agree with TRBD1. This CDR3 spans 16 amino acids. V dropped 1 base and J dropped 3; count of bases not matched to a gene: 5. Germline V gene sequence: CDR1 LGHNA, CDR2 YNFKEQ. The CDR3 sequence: CASSQVRGGSNEKLFF. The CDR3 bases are TGTGCCAGCAGCCAAGTTCGAGGGGGCTCTAATGAAAAACTGTTTTTT.

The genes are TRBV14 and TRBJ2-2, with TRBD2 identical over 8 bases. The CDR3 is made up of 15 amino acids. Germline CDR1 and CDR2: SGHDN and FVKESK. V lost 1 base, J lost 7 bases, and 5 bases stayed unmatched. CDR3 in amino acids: CASSQVAGIGGELFF. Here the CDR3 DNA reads TGTGCCAGCAGCCAAGTAGCGGGAATCGGCGGGGAGCTGTTTTTT.

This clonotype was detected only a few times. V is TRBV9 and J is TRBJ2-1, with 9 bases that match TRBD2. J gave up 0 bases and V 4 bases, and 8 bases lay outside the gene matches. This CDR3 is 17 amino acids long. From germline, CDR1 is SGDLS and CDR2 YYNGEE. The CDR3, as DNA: TGTGCCAGCAGCATCGCGACTAGCGGAAGCTCCTACAATGAGCAGTTCTTC. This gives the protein CASSIATSGSSYNEQFF.

The CDR3 reads CASTTGGTAKNIQYF. Here the CDR3 DNA reads TGCGCCAGCACCACCGGCGGGACAGCCAAAAACATTCAGTACTTC. The rearrangement uses TRBV5-1 and TRBJ2-4; possible D gene TRBD2, 6 bases. V was clipped by 6 bases and J by 0 bases, with 13 bases between them. Per germline, CDR1 SGHRS and CDR2 YFSETQ. The CDR3 covers 15 residues.

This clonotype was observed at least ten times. In DNA, the CDR3 is TGTGCCAGCAGTCCACCCCGCCCAAACTACAATGAGCAGTTCTTC. This encodes CASSPPRPNYNEQFF. The chain combines TRBV12-3 or TRBV12-4 with TRBJ2-1, with no clear D. Deletions cut 5 bases from V and 3 bases from J, with 14 bases between. CDR3 length: 15 residues.

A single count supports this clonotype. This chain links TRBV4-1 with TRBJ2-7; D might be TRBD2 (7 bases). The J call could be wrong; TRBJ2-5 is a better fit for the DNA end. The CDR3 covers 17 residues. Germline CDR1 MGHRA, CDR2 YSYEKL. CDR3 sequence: CASSQDPRGGTQETQYF. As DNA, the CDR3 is TGCGCCAGCAGCCAAGATCCGAGGGGGGGGACGCAAGAGACCCAGTACTTC.

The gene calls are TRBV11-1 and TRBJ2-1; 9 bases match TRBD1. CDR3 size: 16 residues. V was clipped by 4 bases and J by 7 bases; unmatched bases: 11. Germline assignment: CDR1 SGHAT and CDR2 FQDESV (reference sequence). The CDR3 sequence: CASSSYAAGTGNEQFF. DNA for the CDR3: TGTGCCAGCAGCTCCTACGCCGCCGGGACAGGGAATGAGCAGTTCTTC. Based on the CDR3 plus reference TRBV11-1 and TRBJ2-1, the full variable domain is EAEVAQSPRYKITEKSQAVAFWCDPISGHATLYWYRQILGQGPELLVQFQDESVVDDSQLPKDRFSAERLKGVDSTLKIQPAELGDSAMYLCASSSYAAGTGNEQFFGPGTRLTVL.

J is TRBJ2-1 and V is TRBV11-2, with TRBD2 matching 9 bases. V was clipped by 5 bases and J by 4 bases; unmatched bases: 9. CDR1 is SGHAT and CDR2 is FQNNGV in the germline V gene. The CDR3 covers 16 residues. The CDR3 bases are TGTGCCAGCAGCCCATTGGCGGCGGGGGGGTACAATGAGCAGTTCTTC. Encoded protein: CASSPLAAGGYNEQFF.